The rows below give T cell receptor beta chains drawn from one sample of a study of T cells in Graves' hyperthyroidism and ophthalmopathy. TCRdb fed the multiplex PCR reads into MiXCR, producing one record per CDR3 protein. The sample holds a few hundred thousand distinct CDR3 sequences, more than 15% seen once. Sequenced material: blood. The receptor source for this set is a woman aged 55-75 years with Graves' ophthalmopathy. The conserved cysteine and the conserved F or W are not part of the CDR3 here.

j_call v_call cdr3_aa
TRBJ2-5 TRBV20-1 SARTSGGAVKTQY
TRBJ2-7 TRBV2 ASSEAPTYEQY
TRBJ1-1 TRBV20-1 SAPFETANTEAF
TRBJ2-5 TRBV7-9 ASSFRGPLY
TRBJ1-1 TRBV6-1 ASSPNRAVNTEAF
TRBJ2-6 TRBV25-1 ASSEWVDNDSGANVLT
TRBJ2-7 TRBV27 ASSHLLRGLTYEQY
TRBJ1-2 TRBV20-1 SYSNYGYT
TRBJ1-6 TRBV27 ASNRRGGNGSPLH
TRBJ2-6 TRBV20-1 SARPGQGGYSGANVLT
TRBJ2-2 TRBV10-3 AISESKAGEDTGELF
TRBJ1-5 TRBV4-1 ASSQDPYIITGANQPQH
TRBJ2-2 TRBV12-3/TRBV12-4 ASSFGSVLSDGELF
TRBJ1-5 TRBV28 ASSSTGSNQPQH
TRBJ2-6 TRBV9 ASSAGTGAGGANVLT
TRBJ2-5 TRBV6-2/TRBV6-3 ASSYSQGRRETQY
TRBJ2-2 TRBV5-1 ASLPDSNTGELF